The 28 T cell receptor beta chains below all came from one sample that was sequenced in a study of T cell responses to AZD1222 COVID-19 vaccine. Sequencing used immunoSEQ multiplex PCR; TCRdb keeps in-frame clones, though not all of them. The sample has 150,000 or so clones; 80% to 90% are singletons. Specimen: peripheral blood, collected on day 0 of MenACWY control vaccination. The receptor set was obtained from an adult in good health.

The chain joins TRBV18 to TRBJ1-1; the D gene is possibly TRBD1 (5 bases). Germline assignment: CDR1 KGHSH and CDR2 LQKENI. The CDR3 has 13 amino acids. V lost 5 bases to trimming and J lost 3 bases, with 10 bases between them. The CDR3 spells CASSMIRDTEAFF. The CDR3 DNA reads as TGTGCCAGCTCAATGATCAGGGACACTGAAGCTTTCTTT.

This clone was seen just once. V and J are TRBV6-6 and TRBJ1-4; 10 positions agree with TRBD1. V shed 6 bases, J shed 0 bases, and the junction held 4 bases outside the gene matches. The CDR3 extends over 16 amino acids. Germline V gene lookup returns CDR1 MNHNY and CDR2 SVGAGI (reference sequence). CDR3 nucleotide sequence: TGTGCCAGCAGAGGACAGGGGGGCGCAACTAATGAAAAACTGTTTTTT. It translates to CASRGQGGATNEKLFF.

The rearrangement uses TRBV28 and TRBJ2-7; D is unclear. The germline V gene has CDR1 MDHEN and CDR2 SYDVKM. CDR3 length: 14 residues. V gave up 7 bases and J gave up 4 bases, with 17 bases separating them. CDR3 sequence: CASMGSDGPYEQYF. Here the CDR3 DNA reads TGTGCCAGCATGGGTTCGGACGGACCATACGAGCAGTACTTC.

This chain uses TRBV24-1 with TRBJ2-5; 9 positions match TRBD1. Germline loops: CDR1 KGHDR, CDR2 SFDVKD. Trimming took 3 bases from V and 9 from J; bases not matched to a gene: 10. The CDR3 runs 15 residues. CDR3 coding DNA: TGTGCCACCAGTGATCCCGGGACAGGGAAAGGGGCCCAGTACTTC. This translates into CATSDPGTGKGAQYF.

This chain links TRBV5-6 with TRBJ1-2; no firm D call. This CDR3 region has 17 residues. Trimming removed 2 bases from V and 7 bases from J, with 24 bases in between. The germline V gene has CDR1 SGHDT and CDR2 YYEEEE. CDR3 in amino acids: CASSFIIGGRSGGGYTF. In nucleotides, the CDR3 is TGTGCCAGCAGCTTCATTATCGGCGGGAGGTCCGGAGGTGGCTACACCTTC.

This chain connects TRBV11-3 to TRBJ1-1; unclear D gene. Trimming left V 4 bases short and J 2 bases short, with 11 bases between. The CDR3 sequence is 14 residues long. Germline CDR1 is SGHNT and CDR2 is YENEEA. The CDR3 DNA reads as TGTGCCAGCAGCTACCGGACCCCCAACACTGAAGCTTTCTTT. Translated, it gives CASSYRTPNTEAFF.

The rearrangement joins TRBV6-6 to TRBJ2-7; no firm D call. The V and J ends lost 2 bases and 3 bases respectively, with 8 bases between them. Germline CDR1 reads MNHNY; CDR2 reads SVGAGI (reference sequence). The CDR3 sequence is 13 residues long. The CDR3 loop is CASSYNAYYEQYF. For the CDR3, the DNA is TGTGCCAGCAGTTACAATGCCTACTACGAGCAGTACTTC.

As DNA, the CDR3 is TGTGCCAGCGCCGGGACAGCTGGTCCCGGTTCACCCCTCCACTTT. It codes for CASAGTAGPGSPLHF. The chain links TRBV6-5 to TRBJ1-6; 7 positions agree with TRBD1. The CDR3 runs to 15 residues. V gave up 8 bases and J gave up 9 bases; unmatched junction bases: 13. The V gene's germline CDR1 is MNHEY and CDR2 SVGAGI.

The chain carries TRBV30 and TRBJ2-1; D unresolved. This CDR3 has 13 residues. Trimming took off 1 base at V and 3 bases at J, with 7 bases between the two ends. Germline V gene sequence: CDR1 GTSNPN, CDR2 SVGIG (reference sequence). This CDR3 reads CAWSEGLYNEQFF. CDR3 nucleotide sequence: TGTGCCTGGAGTGAAGGTCTCTACAATGAGCAGTTCTTC.

The chain employs TRBV19 and TRBJ2-1; D may be TRBD1 (5 bases). The CDR3 consists of 13 residues. Trimming stripped 1 base from V and 8 bases from J, with 9 bases between. Germline V CDR1 and CDR2: LNHDA, SQIVND (reference sequence). The CDR3 sequence: CASSIGTGYEQFF. CDR3 coding DNA: TGTGCCAGTAGTATAGGAACAGGATATGAGCAGTTCTTC. The entire variable domain, with the rest obtained from reference TRBV19 and TRBJ2-1, is as follows: DGGITQSPKYLFRKEGQNVTLSCEQNLNHDAMYWYRQDPGQGLRLIYYSQIVNDFQKGDIAEGYSVSREKKESFPLTVTSAQKNPTAFYLCASSIGTGYEQFFGPGTRLTVL.

This sequence joins TRBV29-1 and TRBJ1-2; 7 bases map to TRBD1. CDR3 length: 13 amino acids. The germline CDR1 and CDR2 sequences are SQVTM and ANQGSEA. After removal of 7 bases from V and 6 bases from J, the junction contained 11 bases not matched to a gene. This chain's CDR3 is CSGAMTGLDGYTF. The CDR3 DNA reads TGCAGCGGCGCGATGACAGGGTTGGATGGCTACACCTTC.

Points on this clone: Other DNA sequences in this specimen translate into the identical CDR3. The V and J genes are TRBV2 and TRBJ2-2, with D perhaps matching TRBD1 (6 bases). V dropped 6 bases and J dropped 5 bases, with 13 bases sitting between them. Per the germline V gene, CDR1 is SNHLY and CDR2 is FYNNEI. This CDR3 region has 14 residues. The CDR3 loop is CASREQGPTGELFF. The CDR3 DNA sequence: TGTGCCAGCAGAGAACAGGGACCGACCGGGGAGCTGTTTTTT.

The chain recombines TRBV28 with TRBJ2-3, with a possible D match to TRBD2 (6 bases). Trimming cost V 5 bases and J 1 base, with 22 bases left between them. Germline V gene lookup returns CDR1 MDHEN and CDR2 SYDVKM. The CDR3 length is 18 residues. The CDR3, as DNA: TGTGCCAGCAGTGACTCGGGACTCTTAGCCCCAGGCACAGATACGCAGTATTTT. This encodes CASSDSGLLAPGTDTQYF. Supplemented by reference TRBV28 and TRBJ2-3, the full variable domain reads DVKVTQSSRYLVKRTGEKVFLECVQDMDHENMFWYRQDPGLGLRLIYFSYDVKMKEKGDIPEGYSVSREKKERFSLILESASTNQTSMYLCASSDSGLLAPGTDTQYFGPGTRLTVL.

A note on this clone: One junction end does not reproduce the germline sequence, and a read error may be involved. The genes are TRBV7-7 and TRBJ2-5; TRBD1 agrees at 10 bases. Germline CDR1 reads SSHAT; CDR2 reads FNYEAQ (reference sequence). CDR3 length: 16 residues. Here the CDR3 DNA reads TGTGCTAGCAGCTTCACTGACAGGGGGCGCGGGGAGACCCAGTACTTC. Translating gives CASSFTDRGRGETQYF.

This chain connects TRBV6-2 or TRBV6-3 to TRBJ2-3; perhaps TRBD1 as D (6 bases). CDR3 size: 14 residues. Germline V gene lookup returns CDR1 MNHEY and CDR2 SVGEGT. Deletions cut 4 bases from V and 2 bases from J, with 10 bases between. For the CDR3, the DNA is TGTGCCAGCAGTTTGGGACACATCACAGATACGCAGTATTTT. Translating it yields CASSLGHITDTQYF.

The chain couples TRBV5-6 to TRBJ1-5, with D uncertain. The CDR3 extends over 16 amino acids. CDR1 is SGHDT, CDR2 YYEEEE, per germline. V was trimmed by 2 bases and J by 3 bases, leaving 15 bases between them. The CDR3: CASSFYAGRINQPQHF. The DNA for the CDR3 is TGTGCCAGCAGCTTTTACGCGGGCCGCATCAATCAGCCCCAGCATTTT.

This chain connects TRBV24-1 to TRBJ2-7; 10 nucleotides agree with TRBD2. The CDR3 totals 16 residues. The germline gives CDR1 KGHDR, CDR2 SFDVKD. Trimming cost V 3 bases and J 5 bases; bases outside gene matches: 9. The CDR3 DNA follows: TGTGCCACCAGTGATAGAAGCGGGAGGGCCAGGGACGAGCAGTACTTC. Translation: CATSDRSGRARDEQYF.

The chain is built from TRBV9 and TRBJ1-3; 12 bases map to TRBD1. This CDR3 is 18 amino acids long. Germline-derived CDR1 and CDR2 are SGDLS and YYNGEE. Trimming removed 1 base from V and 4 bases from J; junction bases left unmatched: 9. The CDR3 is CASSVSPGQGAAGNTIYF. DNA for the CDR3: TGTGCCAGCAGCGTATCCCCGGGACAGGGGGCTGCGGGAAACACCATATATTTT.

The V gene is TRBV18, the J gene TRBJ2-2, with a tentative D call TRBD2 (5 bases). CDR3 size: 15 residues. Germline V gene sequence: CDR1 KGHSH, CDR2 LQKENI. V gave up 3 bases and J gave up 5 bases, with 13 bases separating them. CDR3 amino acids: CASSPDSPWTGELFF. The CDR3 region has the DNA TGTGCCAGCTCACCGGACTCTCCGTGGACCGGGGAGCTGTTTTTT.

This chain links TRBV3-1 (or the pseudogene TRBV3-2) with TRBJ1-4, with D possibly matching TRBD1 (6 bases). V lost 0 bases and J 7 bases, leaving 12 bases between the germline ends. From germline, CDR1 is LGHDT and CDR2 YNNKEL (reference sequence). This CDR3 has 15 residues. CDR3 DNA: TGTGCCAGCAGCCAAGACGTTCCCAGGGGTGAAAAACTGTTTTTT. Encoded protein: CASSQDVPRGEKLFF.

The V gene is TRBV6-5, the J gene TRBJ1-2, with a tentative D call TRBD1 (5 bases). The CDR3 spans 13 residues. Germline V gene lookup returns CDR1 MNHEY and CDR2 SVGAGI. Here the CDR3 DNA reads TGTGCTACGGCGGTGGGGCGCAACTATGGCTACACCTTC. Translating gives CATAVGRNYGYTF.

This chain uses TRBV24-1 with TRBJ2-2; no definite D call. Germline loops: CDR1 KGHDR, CDR2 SFDVKD. The CDR3 extends over 17 amino acids. Trimming took 2 bases from V and 0 from J, leaving 12 bases between them. CDR3 sequence (DNA): TGTGCCACCAGTGATTCCCCCCCCCGGTCGAACACCGGGGAGCTGTTTTTT. Its translation is CATSDSPPRSNTGELFF.

V usage is TRBV7-9 and J usage is TRBJ2-5, with 10 bases fitting TRBD2. The V and J ends lost 1 base and 2 bases, in that order; junction bases with no gene match: 10. This CDR3 is 18 amino acids long. Germline V gene sequence: CDR1 SEHNR, CDR2 FQNEAQ (reference sequence). Written as DNA, the CDR3 is TGTGCCAGCAGCTTAGGTCTAGCGGGGGCGATTTCGCAAGAGACCCAGTACTTC. This sequence encodes CASSLGLAGAISQETQYF.

The chain recombines TRBV10-3 with TRBJ2-7; 12 bases line up with TRBD1. Germline CDR1 is ENHRY and CDR2 is SYGVKD. This CDR3 region has 16 residues. V dropped 6 bases and J dropped 5; count of bases not matched to a gene: 11. The CDR3 DNA follows: TGTGCCATCAGGGGACAGGGGGCGCAGAGGAAACACGAGCAGTACTTC. Its protein is CAIRGQGAQRKHEQYF.

This chain links TRBV9 with TRBJ2-7, with TRBD2 identical over 13 bases. This CDR3 comprises 15 residues. Germline CDR1 SGDLS, CDR2 YYNGEE. The junction had 3 bases not matched to a gene; V was cut back by 2 bases and J by 4 bases. In DNA form, the CDR3 reads TGTGCCAGCAGCGTGGGACTAGCGGGATCTTACGAGCAGTACTTC. Protein sequence: CASSVGLAGSYEQYF.

This rearrangement joins TRBV25-1 to TRBJ1-4; no clear D gene. Germline CDR1 MGHDK, CDR2 SYGVNS. The V gene lost 5 bases and the J gene lost 8 bases, with 18 bases spanning the gap. This CDR3 spans 15 amino acids. CDR3 in amino acids: CASSIWKGVKEKLFF. CDR3 bases: TGTGCCAGCAGTATCTGGAAGGGAGTGAAGGAAAAACTGTTTTTT.

The V call is TRBV5-1, the J call TRBJ1-1, with D uncertain. From germline, CDR1 is SGHRS and CDR2 YFSETQ. This CDR3 spans 14 amino acids. Trimming took off 0 bases at V and 3 bases at J, with 9 bases between the two ends. In DNA form, the CDR3 reads TGCGCCAGCAGCTTGGGGGCGGCGGACACTGAAGCTTTCTTT. Its protein is CASSLGAADTEAFF. Based on the CDR3 plus reference TRBV5-1 and TRBJ1-1, the full variable domain is KAGVTQTPRYLIKTRGQQVTLSCSPISGHRSVSWYQQTPGQGLQFLFEYFSETQRNKGNFPGRFSGRQFSNSRSEMNVSTLELGDSALYLCASSLGAADTEAFFGQGTRLTVV.

This clone was recorded only once. The chain uses TRBV24-1 and TRBJ1-2; D possibly corresponds to TRBD1 (6 bases). Germline lookup yields CDR1 KGHDR and CDR2 SFDVKD. Deletions cut 4 bases from V and 5 bases from J, with 10 bases between. The CDR3 sequence is 13 residues long. CDR3 nucleotide sequence: TGTGCCACCAGTGACCACACAGGGTATGGCTACACCTTC. Protein: CATSDHTGYGYTF.